The T cell receptor (beta chain) under discussion was sequenced for a study of T-cell reconstitution after alpha-beta-depleted transplantation in children. Using unique molecular identifiers, the investigators prepared the TCRbeta library. TCRdb processed the PCR reads anew with MiXCR; each CDR3 protein has one entry. The data hold 150,000 to 250,000 distinct CDR3 sequences, with roughly 14% observed a single time. The CDR3 contains 13 residues. Trimming took 3 bases from V and 9 from J, leaving 12 bases between them. This sequence was found in a human donor who donated a stem cell graft to a child with acute lymphoblastic leukemia. This rearrangement joins TRBV12-3 or TRBV12-4 to TRBJ2-1; D gene uncertain. Sequenced here: PBMCs from the stem cell graft donor, sampled from the stem cell graft. Written as DNA, the CDR3 is TGTGCCAGCAGTTTGTCAAGGGATAGTGAGCAGTTCTTC. Translating gives CASSLSRDSEQFF.